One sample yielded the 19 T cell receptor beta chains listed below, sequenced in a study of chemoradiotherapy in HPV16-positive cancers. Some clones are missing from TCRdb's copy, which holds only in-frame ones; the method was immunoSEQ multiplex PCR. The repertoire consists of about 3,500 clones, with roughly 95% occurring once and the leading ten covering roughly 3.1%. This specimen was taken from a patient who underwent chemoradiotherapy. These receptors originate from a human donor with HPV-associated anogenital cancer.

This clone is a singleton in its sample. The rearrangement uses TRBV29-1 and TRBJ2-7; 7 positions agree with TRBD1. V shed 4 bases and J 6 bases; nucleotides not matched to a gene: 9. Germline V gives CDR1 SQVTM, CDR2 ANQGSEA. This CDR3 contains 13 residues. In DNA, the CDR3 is TGCAGCGTTGTGGAGACAGGGACGAGCGAGCAGTACTTC. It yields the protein CSVVETGTSEQYF.

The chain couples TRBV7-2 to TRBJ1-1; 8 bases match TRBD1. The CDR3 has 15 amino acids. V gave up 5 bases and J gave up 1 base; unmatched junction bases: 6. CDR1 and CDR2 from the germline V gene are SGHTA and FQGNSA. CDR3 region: CASSLQTGENTEAFF. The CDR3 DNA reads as TGTGCCAGCAGCCTGCAGACAGGGGAGAACACTGAAGCTTTCTTT.

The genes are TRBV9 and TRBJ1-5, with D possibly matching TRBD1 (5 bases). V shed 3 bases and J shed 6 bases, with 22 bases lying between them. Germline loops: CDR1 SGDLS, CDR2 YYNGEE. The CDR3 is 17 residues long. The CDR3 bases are TGTGCCAGCAGCGAGGGGCAGGGAGGTCGGTGGGGTCAGCCCCAGCATTTT. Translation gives CASSEGQGGRWGQPQHF.

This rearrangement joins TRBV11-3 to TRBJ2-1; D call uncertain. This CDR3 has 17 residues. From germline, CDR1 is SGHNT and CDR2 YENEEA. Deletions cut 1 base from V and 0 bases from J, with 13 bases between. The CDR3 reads CASSLAGAVSSYNEQFF. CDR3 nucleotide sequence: TGTGCCAGCAGCTTAGCAGGTGCGGTCAGCTCCTACAATGAGCAGTTCTTC.

The CDR3, as DNA: TGTGCCAGCAGCTTAATGGGTGGCTACACCTTC. Its translation: CASSLMGGYTF. The chain joins TRBV7-9 to TRBJ1-2; the D is unclear. Germline V gene data show CDR1 as SEHNR and CDR2 as FQNEAQ (reference sequence). The CDR3 runs to 11 residues. V lost 2 bases and J lost 7, with 5 bases in between.

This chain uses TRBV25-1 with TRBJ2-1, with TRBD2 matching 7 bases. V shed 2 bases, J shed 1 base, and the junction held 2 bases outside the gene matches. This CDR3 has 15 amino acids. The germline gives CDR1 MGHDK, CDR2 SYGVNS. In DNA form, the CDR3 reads TGTGCCAGCAGTGAAACGGGAGGTTCCTACAATGAGCAGTTCTTC. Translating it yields CASSETGGSYNEQFF.

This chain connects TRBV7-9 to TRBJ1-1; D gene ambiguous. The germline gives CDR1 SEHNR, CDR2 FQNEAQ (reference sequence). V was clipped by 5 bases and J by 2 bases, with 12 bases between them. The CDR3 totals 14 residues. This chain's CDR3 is CASSLTELNTEAFF. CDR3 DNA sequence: TGTGCCAGCAGCCTCACAGAATTAAACACTGAAGCTTTCTTT.

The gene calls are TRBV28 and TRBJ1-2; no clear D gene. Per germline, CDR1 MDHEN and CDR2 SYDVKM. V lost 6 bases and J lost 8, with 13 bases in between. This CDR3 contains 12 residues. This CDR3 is CASRPSSRGYTF. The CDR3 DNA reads TGTGCCAGCAGACCCTCATCAAGGGGCTACACCTTC.

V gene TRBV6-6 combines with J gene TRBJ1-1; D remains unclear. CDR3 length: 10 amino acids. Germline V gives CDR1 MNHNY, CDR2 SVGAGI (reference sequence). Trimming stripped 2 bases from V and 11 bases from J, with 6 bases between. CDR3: CASSYQAAFF. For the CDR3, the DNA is TGTGCCAGCAGTTACCAGGCTGCTTTCTTT.

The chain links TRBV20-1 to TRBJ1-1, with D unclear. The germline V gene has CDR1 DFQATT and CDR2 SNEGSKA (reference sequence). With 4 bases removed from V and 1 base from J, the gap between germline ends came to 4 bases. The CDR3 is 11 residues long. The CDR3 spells CSATENTEAFF. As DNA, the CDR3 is TGCAGTGCTACGGAGAACACTGAAGCTTTCTTT.

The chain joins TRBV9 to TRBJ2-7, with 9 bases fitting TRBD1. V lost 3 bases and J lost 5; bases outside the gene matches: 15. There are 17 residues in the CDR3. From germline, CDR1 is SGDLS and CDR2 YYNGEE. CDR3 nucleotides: TGTGCCAGCAGCGAGAGGGACAGGGCGGGAGAGTACGACGAGCAGTACTTC. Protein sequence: CASSERDRAGEYDEQYF.

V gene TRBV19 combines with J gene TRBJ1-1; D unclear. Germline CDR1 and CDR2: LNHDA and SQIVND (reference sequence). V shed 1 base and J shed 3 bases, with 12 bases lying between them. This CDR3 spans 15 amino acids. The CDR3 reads CASSIGSRRDTEAFF. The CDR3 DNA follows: TGTGCCAGTAGTATAGGGTCTAGACGGGACACTGAAGCTTTCTTT.

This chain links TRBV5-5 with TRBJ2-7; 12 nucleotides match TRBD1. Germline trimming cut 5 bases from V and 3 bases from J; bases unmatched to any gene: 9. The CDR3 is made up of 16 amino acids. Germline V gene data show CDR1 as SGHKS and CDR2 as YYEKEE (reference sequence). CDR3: CASRRTGTGGVYEQYF. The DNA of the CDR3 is TGTGCCAGCAGACGAACCGGGACAGGGGGCGTCTACGAGCAGTACTTC. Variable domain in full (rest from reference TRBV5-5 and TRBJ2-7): DAGVTQSPTHLIKTRGQQVTLRCSPISGHKSVSWYQQVLGQGPQFIFQYYEKEERGRGNFPDRFSARQFPNYSSELNVNALLLGDSALYLCASRRTGTGGVYEQYFGPGTRLTVT.

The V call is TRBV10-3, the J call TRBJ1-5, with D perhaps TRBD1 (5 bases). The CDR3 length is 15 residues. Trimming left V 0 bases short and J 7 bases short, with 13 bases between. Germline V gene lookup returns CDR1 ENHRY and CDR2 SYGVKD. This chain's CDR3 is CAISESGGIQQPQHF. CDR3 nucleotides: TGTGCCATCAGTGAGTCTGGGGGTATCCAACAGCCCCAGCATTTT.

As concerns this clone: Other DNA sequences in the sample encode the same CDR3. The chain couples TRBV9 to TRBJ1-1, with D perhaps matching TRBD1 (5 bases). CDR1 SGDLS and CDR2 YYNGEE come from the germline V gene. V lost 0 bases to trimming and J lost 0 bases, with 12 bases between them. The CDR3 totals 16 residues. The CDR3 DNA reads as TGTGCCAGCAGCGTAGAGGAGAGGGGAATGAACACTGAAGCTTTCTTT. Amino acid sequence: CASSVEERGMNTEAFF.

The CDR3 is CASSLAQGAGGYTF. The DNA for the CDR3 is TGCGCCAGCAGCTTGGCCCAGGGGGCAGGCGGCTACACCTTC. J is TRBJ1-2 and V is TRBV5-1; 8 nucleotides agree with TRBD1. Germline V gives CDR1 SGHRS, CDR2 YFSETQ. The CDR3 runs to 14 residues. V was clipped by 0 bases and J by 8 bases; unmatched bases: 6.

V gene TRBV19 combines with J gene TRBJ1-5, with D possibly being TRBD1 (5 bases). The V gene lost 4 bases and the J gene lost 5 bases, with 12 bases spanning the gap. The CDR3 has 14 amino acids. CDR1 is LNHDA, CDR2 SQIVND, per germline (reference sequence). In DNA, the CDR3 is TGTGCCAGTAGTACCCGGGACGAATATCAGCCCCAGCATTTT. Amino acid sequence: CASSTRDEYQPQHF.

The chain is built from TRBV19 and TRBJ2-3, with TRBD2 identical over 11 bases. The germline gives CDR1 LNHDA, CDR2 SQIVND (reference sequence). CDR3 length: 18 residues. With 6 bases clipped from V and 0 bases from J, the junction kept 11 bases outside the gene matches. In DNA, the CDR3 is TGTGCCAGTAGCATCGGGCTAGCGGGGGGCCCTAGCACAGATACGCAGTATTTT. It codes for CASSIGLAGGPSTDTQYF. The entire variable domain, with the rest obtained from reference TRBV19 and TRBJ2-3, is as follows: DGGITQSPKYLFRKEGQNVTLSCEQNLNHDAMYWYRQDPGQGLRLIYYSQIVNDFQKGDIAEGYSVSREKKESFPLTVTSAQKNPTAFYLCASSIGLAGGPSTDTQYFGPGTRLTVL.

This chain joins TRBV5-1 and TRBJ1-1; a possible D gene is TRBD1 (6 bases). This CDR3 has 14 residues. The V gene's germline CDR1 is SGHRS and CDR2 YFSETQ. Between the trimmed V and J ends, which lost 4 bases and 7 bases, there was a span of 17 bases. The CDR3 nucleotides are TGCGCCAGCAGCCTTTCGGTCAGGACAGATGAAGCTTTCTTT. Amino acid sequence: CASSLSVRTDEAFF. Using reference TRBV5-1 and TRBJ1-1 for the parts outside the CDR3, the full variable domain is KAGVTQTPRYLIKTRGQQVTLSCSPISGHRSVSWYQQTPGQGLQFLFEYFSETQRNKGNFPGRFSGRQFSNSRSEMNVSTLELGDSALYLCASSLSVRTDEAFFGQGTRLTVV.